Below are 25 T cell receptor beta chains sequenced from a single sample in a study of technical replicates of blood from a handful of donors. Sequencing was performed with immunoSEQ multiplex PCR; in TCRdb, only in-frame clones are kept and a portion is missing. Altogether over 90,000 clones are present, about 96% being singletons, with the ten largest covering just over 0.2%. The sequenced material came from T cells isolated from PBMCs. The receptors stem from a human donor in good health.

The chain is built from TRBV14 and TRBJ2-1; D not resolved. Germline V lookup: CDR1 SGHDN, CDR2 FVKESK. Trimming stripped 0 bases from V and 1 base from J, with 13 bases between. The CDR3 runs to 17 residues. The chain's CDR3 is CASSQEVGFGSYNEQFF. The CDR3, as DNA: TGTGCCAGCAGCCAAGAGGTCGGGTTCGGGTCCTACAATGAGCAGTTCTTC.

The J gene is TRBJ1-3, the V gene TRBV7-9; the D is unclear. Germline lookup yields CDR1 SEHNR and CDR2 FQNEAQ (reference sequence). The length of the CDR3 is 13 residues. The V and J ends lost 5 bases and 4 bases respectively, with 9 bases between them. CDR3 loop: CASSPSSGNTIYF. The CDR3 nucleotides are TGTGCCAGCAGCCCTTCGTCCGGAAACACCATATATTTT.

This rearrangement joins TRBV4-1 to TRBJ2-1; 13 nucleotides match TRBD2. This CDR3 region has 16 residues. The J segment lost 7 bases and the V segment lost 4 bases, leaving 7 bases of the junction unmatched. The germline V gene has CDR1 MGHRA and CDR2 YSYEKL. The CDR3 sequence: CASSLVGTSGKNEQFF. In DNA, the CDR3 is TGCGCCAGCAGCCTAGTAGGGACTAGCGGGAAAAATGAGCAGTTCTTC.

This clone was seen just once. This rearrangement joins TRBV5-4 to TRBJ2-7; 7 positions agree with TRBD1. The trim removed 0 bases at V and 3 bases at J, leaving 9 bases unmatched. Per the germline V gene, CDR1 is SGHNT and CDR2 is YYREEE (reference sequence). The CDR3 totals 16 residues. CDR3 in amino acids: CASSLAATGYNYEQYF. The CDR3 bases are TGTGCCAGCAGCTTGGCCGCGACAGGGTACAACTACGAGCAGTACTTC.

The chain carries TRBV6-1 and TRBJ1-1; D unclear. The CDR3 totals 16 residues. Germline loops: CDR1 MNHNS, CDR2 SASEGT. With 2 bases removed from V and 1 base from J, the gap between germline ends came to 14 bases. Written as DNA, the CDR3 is TGTGCCAGCAGTGAACTTGAGGAAAGTGGGAACACTGAAGCTTTCTTT. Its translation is CASSELEESGNTEAFF.

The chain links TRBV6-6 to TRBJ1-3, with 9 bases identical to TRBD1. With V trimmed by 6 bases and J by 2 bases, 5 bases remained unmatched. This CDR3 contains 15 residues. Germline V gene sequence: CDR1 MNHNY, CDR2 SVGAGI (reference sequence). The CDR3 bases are TGTGCCAGCAGCTGGGGGACAGGGCCTGGAAACACCATATATTTT. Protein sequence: CASSWGTGPGNTIYF.

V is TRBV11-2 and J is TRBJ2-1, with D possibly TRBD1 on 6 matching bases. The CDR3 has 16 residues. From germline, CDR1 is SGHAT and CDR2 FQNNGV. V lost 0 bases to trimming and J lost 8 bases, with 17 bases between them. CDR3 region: CASSLESGQSFDEQFF. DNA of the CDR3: TGTGCCAGCAGCTTAGAATCCGGACAGTCTTTCGATGAGCAGTTCTTC.

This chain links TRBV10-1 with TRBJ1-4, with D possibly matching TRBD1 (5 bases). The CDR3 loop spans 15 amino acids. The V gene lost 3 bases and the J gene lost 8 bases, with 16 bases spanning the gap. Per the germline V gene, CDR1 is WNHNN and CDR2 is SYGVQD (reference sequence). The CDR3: CASSDVEGGEEKLFF. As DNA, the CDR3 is TGCGCCAGCAGTGATGTGGAGGGAGGGGAAGAAAAACTGTTTTTT.

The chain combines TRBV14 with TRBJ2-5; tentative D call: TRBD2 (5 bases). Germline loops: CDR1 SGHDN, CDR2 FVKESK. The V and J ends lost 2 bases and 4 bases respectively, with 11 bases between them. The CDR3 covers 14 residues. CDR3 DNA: TGTGCCAGCAGCCAATTGGGAGCCCCAGAGACCCAGTACTTC. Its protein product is CASSQLGAPETQYF. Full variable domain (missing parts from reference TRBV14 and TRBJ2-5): EAGVTQFPSHSVIEKGQTVTLRCDPISGHDNLYWYRRVMGKEIKFLLHFVKESKQDESGMPNNRFLAERTGGTYSTLKVQPAELEDSGVYFCASSQLGAPETQYFGPGTRLLVL.

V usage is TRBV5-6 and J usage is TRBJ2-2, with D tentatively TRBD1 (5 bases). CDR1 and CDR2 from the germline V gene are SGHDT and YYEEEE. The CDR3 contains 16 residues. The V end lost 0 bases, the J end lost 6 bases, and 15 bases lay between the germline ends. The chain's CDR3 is CASSLGGRVFPGELFF. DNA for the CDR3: TGTGCCAGCAGCTTGGGGGGCAGGGTATTTCCCGGGGAGCTGTTTTTT.

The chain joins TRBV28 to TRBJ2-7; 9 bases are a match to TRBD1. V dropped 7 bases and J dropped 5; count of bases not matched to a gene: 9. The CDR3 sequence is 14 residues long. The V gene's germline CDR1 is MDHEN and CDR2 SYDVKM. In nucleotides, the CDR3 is TGTGCCAGCATCCCTACAGGGGGCCAGGACGAGCAGTACTTC. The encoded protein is CASIPTGGQDEQYF. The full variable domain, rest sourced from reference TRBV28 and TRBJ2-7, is DVKVTQSSRYLVKRTGEKVFLECVQDMDHENMFWYRQDPGLGLRLIYFSYDVKMKEKGDIPEGYSVSREKKERFSLILESASTNQTSMYLCASIPTGGQDEQYFGPGTRLTVT.

This CDR3 reads CASSLRRLAGGPGDTQYF. The CDR3, as DNA: TGTGCCAGCAGTTTGCGTCGACTAGCGGGAGGGCCAGGGGATACGCAGTATTTT. The chain joins TRBV28 to TRBJ2-3; 14 positions agree with TRBD2. The germline CDR1 and CDR2 sequences are MDHEN and SYDVKM. The trim removed 3 bases at V and 6 bases at J, leaving 11 bases unmatched. The CDR3 sequence is 18 residues long.

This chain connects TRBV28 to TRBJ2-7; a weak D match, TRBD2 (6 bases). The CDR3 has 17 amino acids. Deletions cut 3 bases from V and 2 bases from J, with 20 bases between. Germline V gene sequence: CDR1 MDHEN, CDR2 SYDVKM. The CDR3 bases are TGTGCCAGCAGTTTCGCACGCAAGACTAGTTTACCCTACGAGCAGTACTTC. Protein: CASSFARKTSLPYEQYF.

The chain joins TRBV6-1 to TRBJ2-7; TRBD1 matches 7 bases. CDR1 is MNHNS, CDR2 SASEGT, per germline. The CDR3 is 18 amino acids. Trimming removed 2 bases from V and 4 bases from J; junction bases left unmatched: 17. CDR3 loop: CASSEPLGWTGLPYEQYF. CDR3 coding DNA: TGTGCCAGCAGTGAACCCCTAGGGTGGACAGGCCTCCCTTACGAGCAGTACTTC.

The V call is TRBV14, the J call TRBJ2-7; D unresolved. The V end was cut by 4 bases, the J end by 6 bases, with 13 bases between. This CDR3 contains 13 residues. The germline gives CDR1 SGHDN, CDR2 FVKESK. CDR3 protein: CASSRAPPLEQYF. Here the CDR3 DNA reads TGTGCCAGCAGCCGCGCCCCCCCTCTCGAGCAGTACTTC.

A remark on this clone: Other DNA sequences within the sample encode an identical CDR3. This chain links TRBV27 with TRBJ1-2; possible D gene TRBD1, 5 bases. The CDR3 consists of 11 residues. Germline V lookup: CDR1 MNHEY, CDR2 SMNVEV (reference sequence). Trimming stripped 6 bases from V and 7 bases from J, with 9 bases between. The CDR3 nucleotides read TGTGCCAGCAGCTCAGGGTTTGGCTACACCTTC. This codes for CASSSGFGYTF.

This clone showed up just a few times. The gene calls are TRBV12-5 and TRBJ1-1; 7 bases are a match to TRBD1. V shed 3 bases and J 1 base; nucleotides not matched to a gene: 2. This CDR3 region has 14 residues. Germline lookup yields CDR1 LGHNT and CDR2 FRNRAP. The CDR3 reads CASGLGGWNTEAFF. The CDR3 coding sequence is TGTGCTAGTGGTTTAGGGGGCTGGAACACTGAAGCTTTCTTT. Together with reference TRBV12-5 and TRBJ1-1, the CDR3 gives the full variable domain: DARVTQTPRHKVTEMGQEVTMRCQPILGHNTVFWYRQTMMQGLELLAYFRNRAPLDDSGMPKDRFSAEMPDATLATLKIQPSEPRDSAVYFCASGLGGWNTEAFFGQGTRLTVV.

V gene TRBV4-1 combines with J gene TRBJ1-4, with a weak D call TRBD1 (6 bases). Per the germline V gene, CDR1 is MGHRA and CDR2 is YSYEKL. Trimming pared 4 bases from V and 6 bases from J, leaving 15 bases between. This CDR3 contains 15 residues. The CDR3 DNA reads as TGCGCCAGCAGCCCAGCCGAGGACAGTTATGAAAAACTGTTTTTT. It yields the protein CASSPAEDSYEKLFF.

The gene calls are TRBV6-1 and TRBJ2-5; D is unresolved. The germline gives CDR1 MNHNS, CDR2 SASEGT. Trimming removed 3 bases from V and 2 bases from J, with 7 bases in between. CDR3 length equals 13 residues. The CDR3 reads CASSEGWQETQYF. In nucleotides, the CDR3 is TGTGCCAGCAGTGAGGGCTGGCAAGAGACCCAGTACTTC.

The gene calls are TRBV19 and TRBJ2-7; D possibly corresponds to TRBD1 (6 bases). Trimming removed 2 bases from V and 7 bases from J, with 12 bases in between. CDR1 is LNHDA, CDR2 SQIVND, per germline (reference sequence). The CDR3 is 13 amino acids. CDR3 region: CASSIQGMGEQYF. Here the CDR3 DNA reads TGTGCCAGTAGTATACAGGGGATGGGGGAGCAGTACTTC.

CDR3 DNA: TGTGCCAGCAGCAGGGGACCTAATGAAAAACTGTTTTTT. This gives the protein CASSRGPNEKLFF. The rearrangement joins TRBV27 to TRBJ1-4; possible D gene TRBD1, 6 bases. This CDR3 contains 13 residues. Germline CDR1 and CDR2: MNHEY and SMNVEV (reference sequence). V was shortened by 6 bases and J by 3 bases, with 8 bases between the two germline ends.

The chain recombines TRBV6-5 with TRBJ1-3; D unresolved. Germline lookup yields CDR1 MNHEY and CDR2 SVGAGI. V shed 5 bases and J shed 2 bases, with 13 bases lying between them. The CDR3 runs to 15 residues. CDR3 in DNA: TGTGCCAGCAGTCGAGGGCCCGGAACTGGAAACACCATATATTTT. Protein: CASSRGPGTGNTIYF.

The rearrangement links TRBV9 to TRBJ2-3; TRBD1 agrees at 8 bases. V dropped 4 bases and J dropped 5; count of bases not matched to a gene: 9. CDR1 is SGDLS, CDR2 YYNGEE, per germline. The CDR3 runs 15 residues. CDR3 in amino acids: CASSPTGALRDTQYF. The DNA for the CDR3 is TGTGCCAGCAGCCCGACAGGGGCTCTGAGAGATACGCAGTATTTT.

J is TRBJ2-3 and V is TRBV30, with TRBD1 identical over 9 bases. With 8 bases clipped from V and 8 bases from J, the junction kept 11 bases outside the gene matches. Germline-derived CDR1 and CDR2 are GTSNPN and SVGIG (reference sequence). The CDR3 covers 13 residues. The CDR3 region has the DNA TGTGCCCTATATCCACAGGGGGCTCGTACGCAGTATTTT. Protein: CALYPQGARTQYF. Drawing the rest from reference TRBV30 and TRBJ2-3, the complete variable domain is SQTIHQWPATLVQPVGSPLSLECTVEGTSNPNLYWYRQAAGRGLQLLFYSVGIGQISSEVPQNLSASRPQDRQFILSSKKLLLSDSGFYLCALYPQGARTQYFGPGTRLTVL.

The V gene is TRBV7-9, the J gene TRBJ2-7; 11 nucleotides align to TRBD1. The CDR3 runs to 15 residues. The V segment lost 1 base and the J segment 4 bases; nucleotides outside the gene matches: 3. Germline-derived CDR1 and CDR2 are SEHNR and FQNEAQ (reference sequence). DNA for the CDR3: TGTGCCAGCAGCTTAGGGACAGGGGGCTGGTACGAGCAGTACTTC. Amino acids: CASSLGTGGWYEQYF.